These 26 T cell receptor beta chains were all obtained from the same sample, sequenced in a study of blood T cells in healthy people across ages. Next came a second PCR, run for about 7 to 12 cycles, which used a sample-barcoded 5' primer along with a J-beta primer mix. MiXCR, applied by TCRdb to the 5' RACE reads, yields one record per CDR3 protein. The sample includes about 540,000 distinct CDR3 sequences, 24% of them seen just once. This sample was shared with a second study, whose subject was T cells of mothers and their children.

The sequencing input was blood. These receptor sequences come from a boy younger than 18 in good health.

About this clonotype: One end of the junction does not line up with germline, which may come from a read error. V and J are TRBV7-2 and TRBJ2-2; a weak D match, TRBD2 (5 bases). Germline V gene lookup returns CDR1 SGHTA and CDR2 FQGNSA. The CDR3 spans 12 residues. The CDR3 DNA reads TGTGCCAGCAGCCACTCCTCCGGGGAGCTGCTTTTT. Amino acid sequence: CASSHSSGELLF.

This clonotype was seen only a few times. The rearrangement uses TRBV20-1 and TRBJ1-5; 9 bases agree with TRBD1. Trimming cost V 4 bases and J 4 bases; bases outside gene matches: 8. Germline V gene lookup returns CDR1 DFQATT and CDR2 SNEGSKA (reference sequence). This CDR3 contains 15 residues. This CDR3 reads CSAKRAQGANQPQHF. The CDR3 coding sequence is TGCAGTGCTAAGCGGGCACAGGGGGCGAATCAGCCCCAGCATTTT.

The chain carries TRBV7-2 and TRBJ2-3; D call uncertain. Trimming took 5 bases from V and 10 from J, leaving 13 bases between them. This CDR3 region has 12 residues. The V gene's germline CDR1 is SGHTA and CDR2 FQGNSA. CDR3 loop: CASSESNLPQYF. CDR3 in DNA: TGTGCCAGCAGCGAGAGCAACCTCCCGCAGTATTTT.

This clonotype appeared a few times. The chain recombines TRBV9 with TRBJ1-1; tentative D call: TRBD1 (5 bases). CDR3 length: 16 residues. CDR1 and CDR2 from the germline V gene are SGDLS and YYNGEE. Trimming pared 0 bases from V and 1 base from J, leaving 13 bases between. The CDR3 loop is CASSVAGTPWNTEAFF. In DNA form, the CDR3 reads TGTGCCAGCAGCGTAGCGGGGACCCCGTGGAACACTGAAGCTTTCTTT.

For the CDR3, the DNA is TGTGCCAGCAGCGAAACCCCCCCACAGGGCGGCTATGGCTACACCTTC. This sequence encodes CASSETPPQGGYGYTF. This chain uses TRBV7-2 with TRBJ1-2, with TRBD1 as a possible D gene (6 bases). This CDR3 has 16 residues. Germline loops: CDR1 SGHTA, CDR2 FQGNSA. With 5 bases removed from V and 4 bases from J, the gap between germline ends came to 20 bases.

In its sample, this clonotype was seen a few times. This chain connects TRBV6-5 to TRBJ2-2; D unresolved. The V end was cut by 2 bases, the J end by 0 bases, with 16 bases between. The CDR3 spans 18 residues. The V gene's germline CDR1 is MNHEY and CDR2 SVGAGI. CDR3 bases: TGTGCCAGCAGTTACACGGGCCCTACCGTAGCGAACACCGGGGAGCTGTTTTTT. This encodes CASSYTGPTVANTGELFF.

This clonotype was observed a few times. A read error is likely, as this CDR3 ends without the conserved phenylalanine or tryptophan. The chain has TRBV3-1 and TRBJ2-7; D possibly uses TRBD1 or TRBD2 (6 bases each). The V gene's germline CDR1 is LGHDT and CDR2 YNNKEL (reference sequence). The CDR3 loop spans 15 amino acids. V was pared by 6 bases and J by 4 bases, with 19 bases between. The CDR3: CASRQGSRGTYEQYS. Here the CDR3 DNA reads TGTGCCAGCAGGCAGGGGTCTCGCGGGACTTACGAGCAGTACTCC.

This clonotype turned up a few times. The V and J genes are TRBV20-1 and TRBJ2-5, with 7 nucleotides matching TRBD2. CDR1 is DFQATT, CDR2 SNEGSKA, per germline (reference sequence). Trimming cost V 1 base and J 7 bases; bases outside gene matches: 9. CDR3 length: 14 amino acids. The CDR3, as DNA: TGCAGTGCTAGAGCCCCCGGGGGGTTAGGGACCCAGTACTTC. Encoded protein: CSARAPGGLGTQYF.

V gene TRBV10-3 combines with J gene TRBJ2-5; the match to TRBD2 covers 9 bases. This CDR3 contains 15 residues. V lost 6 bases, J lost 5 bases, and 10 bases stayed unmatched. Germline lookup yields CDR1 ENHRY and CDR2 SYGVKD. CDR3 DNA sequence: TGTGCCATCAGCGACCCGGGACTAGCAGGGGAGACCCAGTACTTC. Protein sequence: CAISDPGLAGETQYF.

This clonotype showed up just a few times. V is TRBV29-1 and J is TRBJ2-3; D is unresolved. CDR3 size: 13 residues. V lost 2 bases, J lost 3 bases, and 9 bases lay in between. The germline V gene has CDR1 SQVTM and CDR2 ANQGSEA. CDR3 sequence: CSVEKDGTDTQYF. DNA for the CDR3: TGCAGCGTTGAAAAGGACGGGACAGATACGCAGTATTTT.

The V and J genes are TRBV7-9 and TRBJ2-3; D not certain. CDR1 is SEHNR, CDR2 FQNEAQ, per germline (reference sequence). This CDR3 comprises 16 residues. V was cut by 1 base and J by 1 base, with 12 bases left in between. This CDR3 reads CASSLVLGLGTDTQYF. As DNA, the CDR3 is TGTGCCAGCAGCTTAGTTTTGGGTCTGGGCACAGATACGCAGTATTTT. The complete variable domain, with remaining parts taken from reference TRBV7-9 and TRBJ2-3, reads DTGVSQNPRHKITKRGQNVTFRCDPISEHNRLYWYRQTLGQGPEFLTYFQNEAQLEKSRLLSDRFSAERPKGSFSTLEIQRTEQGDSAMYLCASSLVLGLGTDTQYFGPGTRLTVL.

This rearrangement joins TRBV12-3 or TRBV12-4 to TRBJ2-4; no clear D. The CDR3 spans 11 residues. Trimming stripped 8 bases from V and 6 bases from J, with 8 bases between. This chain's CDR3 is CASARGNIQYF. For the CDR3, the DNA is TGTGCCAGCGCCCGCGGAAACATTCAGTACTTC.

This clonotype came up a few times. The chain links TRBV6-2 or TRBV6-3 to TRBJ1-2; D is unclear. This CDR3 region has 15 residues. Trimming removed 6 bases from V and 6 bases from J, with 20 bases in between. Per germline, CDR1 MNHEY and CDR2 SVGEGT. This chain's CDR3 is CASSRGIAGSDGYTF. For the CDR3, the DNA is TGTGCCAGCAGCCGGGGAATCGCGGGATCCGATGGCTACACCTTC.

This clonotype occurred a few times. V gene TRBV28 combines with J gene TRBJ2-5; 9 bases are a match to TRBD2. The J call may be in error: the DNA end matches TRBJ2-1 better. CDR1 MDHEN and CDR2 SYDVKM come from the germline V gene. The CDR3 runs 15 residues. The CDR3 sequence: CASRRGGGAWNEQFF. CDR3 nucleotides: TGTGCCAGCAGGCGGGGCGGGGGGGCCTGGAATGAGCAGTTCTTC.

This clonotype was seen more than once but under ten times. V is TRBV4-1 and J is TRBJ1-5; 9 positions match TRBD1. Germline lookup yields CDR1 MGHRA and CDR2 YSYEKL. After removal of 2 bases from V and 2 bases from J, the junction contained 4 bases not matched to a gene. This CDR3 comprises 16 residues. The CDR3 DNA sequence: TGCGCCAGCAGCCAACAAACAGGGGGCGGCAATCAGCCCCAGCATTTT. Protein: CASSQQTGGGNQPQHF.

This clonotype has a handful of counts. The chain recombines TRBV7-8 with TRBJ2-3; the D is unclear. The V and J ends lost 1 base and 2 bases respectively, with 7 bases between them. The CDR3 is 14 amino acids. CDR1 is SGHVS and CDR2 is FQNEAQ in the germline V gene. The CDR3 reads CASSLVHHTDTQYF. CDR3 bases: TGTGCCAGCAGCTTAGTCCACCACACAGATACGCAGTATTTT.

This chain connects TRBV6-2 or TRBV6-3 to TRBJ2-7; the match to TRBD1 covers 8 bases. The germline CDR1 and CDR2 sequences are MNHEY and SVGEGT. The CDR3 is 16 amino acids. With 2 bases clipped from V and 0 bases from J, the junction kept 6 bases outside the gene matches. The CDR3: CASSYGDRSSSYEQYF. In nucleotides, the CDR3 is TGTGCCAGCAGTTACGGGGACAGGTCCAGCTCCTACGAGCAGTACTTC.

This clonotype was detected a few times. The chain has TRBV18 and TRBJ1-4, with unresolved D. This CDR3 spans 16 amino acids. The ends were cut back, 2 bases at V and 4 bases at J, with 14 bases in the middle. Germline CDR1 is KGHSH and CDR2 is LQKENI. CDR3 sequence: CASSPVSQSHNEKLFF. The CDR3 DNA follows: TGTGCCAGCTCACCAGTCAGCCAAAGCCATAATGAAAAACTGTTTTTT.

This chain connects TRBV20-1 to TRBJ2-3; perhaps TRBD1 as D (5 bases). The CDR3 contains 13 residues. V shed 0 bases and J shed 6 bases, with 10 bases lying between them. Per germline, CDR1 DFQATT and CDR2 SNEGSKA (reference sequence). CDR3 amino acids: CSARDRVKDTQYF. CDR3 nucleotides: TGCAGTGCTAGAGACAGGGTGAAGGATACGCAGTATTTT.

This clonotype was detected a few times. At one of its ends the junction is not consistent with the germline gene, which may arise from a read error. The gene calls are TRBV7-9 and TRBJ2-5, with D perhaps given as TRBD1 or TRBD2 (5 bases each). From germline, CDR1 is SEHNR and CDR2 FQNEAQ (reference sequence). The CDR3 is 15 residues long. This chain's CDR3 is CASSSSSGRSETQCF. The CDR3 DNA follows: TGTGCCAGCAGCTCTAGCTCGGGACGGTCGGAGACCCAGTGCTTC. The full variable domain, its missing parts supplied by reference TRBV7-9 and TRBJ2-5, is DTGVSQNPRHKITKRGQNVTFRCDPISEHNRLYWYRQTLGQGPEFLTYFQNEAQLEKSRLLSDRFSAERPKGSFSTLEIQRTEQGDSAMYLCASSSSSGRSETQCFGPGTRLLVL.

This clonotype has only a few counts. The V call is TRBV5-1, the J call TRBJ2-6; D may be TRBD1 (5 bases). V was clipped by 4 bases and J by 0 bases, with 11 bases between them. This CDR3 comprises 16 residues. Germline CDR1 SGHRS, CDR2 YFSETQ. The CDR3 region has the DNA TGCGCCAGCAGCCTGACAGAAAGCTCTGGGGCCAACGTCCTGACTTTC. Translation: CASSLTESSGANVLTF.

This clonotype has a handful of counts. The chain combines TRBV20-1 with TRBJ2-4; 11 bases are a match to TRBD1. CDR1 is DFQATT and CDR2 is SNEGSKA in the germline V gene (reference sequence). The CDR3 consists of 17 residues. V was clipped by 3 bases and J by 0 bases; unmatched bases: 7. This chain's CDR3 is CSARSGQGGLAKNIQYF. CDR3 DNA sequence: TGCAGTGCTAGGTCGGGACAGGGGGGACTAGCCAAAAACATTCAGTACTTC.

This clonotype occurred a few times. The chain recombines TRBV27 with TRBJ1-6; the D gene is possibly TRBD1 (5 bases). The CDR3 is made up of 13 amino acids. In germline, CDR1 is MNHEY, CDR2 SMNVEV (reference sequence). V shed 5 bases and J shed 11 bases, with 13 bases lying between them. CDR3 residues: CASSPGTPTPLHF. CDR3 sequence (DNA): TGTGCCAGCAGTCCTGGGACGCCCACACCCCTCCACTTT.

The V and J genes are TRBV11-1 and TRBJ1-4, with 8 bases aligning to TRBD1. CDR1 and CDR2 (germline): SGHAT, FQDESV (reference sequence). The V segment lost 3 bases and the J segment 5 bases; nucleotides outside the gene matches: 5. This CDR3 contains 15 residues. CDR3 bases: TGTGCCAGCAGCTTCATCGGGACAGGCAATGAAAAACTGTTTTTT. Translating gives CASSFIGTGNEKLFF.

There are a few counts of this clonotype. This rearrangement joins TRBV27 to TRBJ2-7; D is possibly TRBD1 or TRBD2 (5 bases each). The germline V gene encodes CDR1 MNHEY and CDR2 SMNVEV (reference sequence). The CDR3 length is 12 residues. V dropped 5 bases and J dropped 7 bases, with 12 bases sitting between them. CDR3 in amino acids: CASSVLEGEQYF. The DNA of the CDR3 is TGTGCCAGCAGTGTACTAGAGGGGGAGCAGTACTTC.

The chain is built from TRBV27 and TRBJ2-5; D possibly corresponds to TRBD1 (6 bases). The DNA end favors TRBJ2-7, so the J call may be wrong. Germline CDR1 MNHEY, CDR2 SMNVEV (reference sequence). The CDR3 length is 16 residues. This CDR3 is CASSPLQRQALYEQYF. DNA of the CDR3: TGTGCCAGCAGTCCGCTACAACGACAGGCCCTCTACGAGCAGTACTTC.